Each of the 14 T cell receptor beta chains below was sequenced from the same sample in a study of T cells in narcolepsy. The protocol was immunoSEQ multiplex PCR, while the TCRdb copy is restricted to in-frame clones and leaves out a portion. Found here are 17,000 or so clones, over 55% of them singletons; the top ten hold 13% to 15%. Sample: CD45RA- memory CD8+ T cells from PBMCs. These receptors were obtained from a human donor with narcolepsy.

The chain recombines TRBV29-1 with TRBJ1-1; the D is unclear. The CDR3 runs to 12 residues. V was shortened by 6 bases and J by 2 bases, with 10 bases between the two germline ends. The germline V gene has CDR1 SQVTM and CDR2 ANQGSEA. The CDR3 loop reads CSVMARNTEAFF. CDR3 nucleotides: TGCAGCGTAATGGCCCGAAACACTGAAGCTTTCTTT.

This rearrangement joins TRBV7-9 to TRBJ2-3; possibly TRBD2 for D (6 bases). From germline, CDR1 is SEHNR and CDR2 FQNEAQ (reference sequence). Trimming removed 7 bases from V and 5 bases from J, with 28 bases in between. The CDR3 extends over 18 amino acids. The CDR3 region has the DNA TGTGCCAGCACCGCCTGGGCAAGTACGTCTCGGAGGGAAGATACGCAGTATTTT. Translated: CASTAWASTSRREDTQYF.

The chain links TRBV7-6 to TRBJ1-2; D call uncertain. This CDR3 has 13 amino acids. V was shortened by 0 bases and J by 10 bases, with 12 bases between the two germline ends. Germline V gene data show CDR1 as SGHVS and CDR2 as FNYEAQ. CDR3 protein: CASSLAPWRDYTF. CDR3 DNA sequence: TGTGCCAGCAGCTTAGCCCCTTGGCGTGACTACACCTTC.

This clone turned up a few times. Written as DNA, the CDR3 is TGTGCCAGCAGTGCCGGGACAGTCGAGCAGTACTTC. Residues: CASSAGTVEQYF. The chain recombines TRBV6-1 with TRBJ2-7; 7 nucleotides align to TRBD1. Per the germline V gene, CDR1 is MNHNS and CDR2 is SASEGT. The J segment lost 6 bases and the V segment lost 4 bases, leaving 3 bases of the junction unmatched. CDR3 length: 12 residues.

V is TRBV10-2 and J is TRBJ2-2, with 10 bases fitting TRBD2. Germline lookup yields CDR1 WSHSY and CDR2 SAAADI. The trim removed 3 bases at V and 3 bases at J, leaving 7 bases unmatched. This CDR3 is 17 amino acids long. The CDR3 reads CASSDTRTSGYTGELFF. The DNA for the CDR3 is TGCGCCAGCAGTGACACCCGGACTAGCGGTTACACCGGGGAGCTGTTTTTT.

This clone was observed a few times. The CDR3 bases are TGTGCCACCAGCGAGAGCGGGGGGGCTTTCGAGCAGTACTTC. Translated: CATSESGGAFEQYF. V gene TRBV15 combines with J gene TRBJ2-7; 10 nucleotides agree with TRBD2. The V and J ends lost 5 bases and 6 bases, in that order; junction bases with no gene match: 7. CDR1 and CDR2 from the germline V gene are LNHNV and YYDKDF (reference sequence). This CDR3 contains 14 residues.

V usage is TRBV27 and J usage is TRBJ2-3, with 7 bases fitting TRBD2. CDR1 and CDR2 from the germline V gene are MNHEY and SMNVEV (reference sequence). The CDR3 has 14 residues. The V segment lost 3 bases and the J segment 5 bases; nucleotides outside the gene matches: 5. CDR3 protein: CASSLGGFGDTQYF. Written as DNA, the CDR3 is TGTGCCAGCAGTTTGGGAGGGTTTGGAGATACGCAGTATTTT.

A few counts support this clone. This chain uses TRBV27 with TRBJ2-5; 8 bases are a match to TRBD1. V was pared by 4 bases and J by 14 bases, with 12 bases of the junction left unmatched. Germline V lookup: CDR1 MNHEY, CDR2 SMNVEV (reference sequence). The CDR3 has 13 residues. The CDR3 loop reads CASSSYQGALDYF. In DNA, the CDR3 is TGTGCCAGCAGTTCCTATCAGGGGGCTCTCGACTACTTC.

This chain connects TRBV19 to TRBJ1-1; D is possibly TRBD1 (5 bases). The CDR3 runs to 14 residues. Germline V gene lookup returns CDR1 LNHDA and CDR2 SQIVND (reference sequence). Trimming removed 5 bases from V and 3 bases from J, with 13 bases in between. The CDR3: CASSQERGYTEAFF. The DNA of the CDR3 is TGTGCCAGTAGTCAAGAAAGGGGTTACACTGAAGCTTTCTTT.

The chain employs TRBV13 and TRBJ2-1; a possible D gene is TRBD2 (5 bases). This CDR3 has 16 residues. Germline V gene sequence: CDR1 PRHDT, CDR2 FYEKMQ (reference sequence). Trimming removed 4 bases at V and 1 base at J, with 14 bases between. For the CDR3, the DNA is TGTGCCAGCAGCTCCCCGCCCCGGGAATCCTACAATGAGCAGTTCTTC. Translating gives CASSSPPRESYNEQFF.

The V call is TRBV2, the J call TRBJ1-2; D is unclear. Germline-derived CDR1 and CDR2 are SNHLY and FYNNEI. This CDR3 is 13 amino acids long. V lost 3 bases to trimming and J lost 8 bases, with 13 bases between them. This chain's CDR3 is CASSEETAGGYTF. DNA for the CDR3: TGTGCCAGCAGTGAGGAGACCGCCGGGGGCTACACCTTC.

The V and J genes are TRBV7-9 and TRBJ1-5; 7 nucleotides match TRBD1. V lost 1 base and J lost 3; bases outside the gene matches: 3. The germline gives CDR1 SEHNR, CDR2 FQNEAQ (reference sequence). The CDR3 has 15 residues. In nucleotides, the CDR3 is TGTGCCAGCAGCTTAGAGGACAGGATCAATCAGCCCCAGCATTTT. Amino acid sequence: CASSLEDRINQPQHF.

The CDR3 bases are TGCGCCAGCAGCTTGGAGGAGGGGTTCTACAATGAGCAGTTCTTC. Protein product: CASSLEEGFYNEQFF. The chain uses TRBV5-1 and TRBJ2-1; D is perhaps TRBD2 (6 bases). CDR1 is SGHRS, CDR2 YFSETQ, per germline. Trimming took 0 bases from V and 3 from J, leaving 10 bases between them. The CDR3 sequence is 15 residues long. Full variable domain (missing parts from reference TRBV5-1 and TRBJ2-1): KAGVTQTPRYLIKTRGQQVTLSCSPISGHRSVSWYQQTPGQGLQFLFEYFSETQRNKGNFPGRFSGRQFSNSRSEMNVSTLELGDSALYLCASSLEEGFYNEQFFGPGTRLTVL.

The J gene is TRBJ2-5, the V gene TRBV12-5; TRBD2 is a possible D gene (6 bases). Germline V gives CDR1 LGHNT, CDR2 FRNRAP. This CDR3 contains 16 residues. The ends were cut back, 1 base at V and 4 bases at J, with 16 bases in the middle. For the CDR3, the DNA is TGTGCTAGTGGTTTGGACGGGGCGGAGGGGAGAGAGACCCAGTACTTC. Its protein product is CASGLDGAEGRETQYF. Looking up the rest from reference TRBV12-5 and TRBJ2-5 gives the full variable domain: DARVTQTPRHKVTEMGQEVTMRCQPILGHNTVFWYRQTMMQGLELLAYFRNRAPLDDSGMPKDRFSAEMPDATLATLKIQPSEPRDSAVYFCASGLDGAEGRETQYFGPGTRLLVL.